A selection of T cell receptor beta chains follows, all from one sample in a study of cytomegalovirus exposure and HLA in healthy donors. Measured with immunoSEQ multiplex PCR; TCRdb has only the in-frame clones, and not every one. The sample yields about 140,000 clones, 82% seen once. The sample consisted of PBMCs. These receptors originate from a woman in her forties in good health and CMV-seronegative. The CDR3 runs from the conserved cysteine through the conserved F or W. The order of the fields is clone size, V gene, D gene, J gene, CDR3 DNA, CDR3 protein. A D gene is named only where the DNA matches it firmly. Size tells how often a clone was seen (once, few, many) or the class of an expanded clone, and some rows leave it out.

.,TRBV6-5,.,TRBJ2-2,TGTGCCAGCAGCCTCTTGCAGACCGGGGAGCTGTTTTTT,CASSLLQTGELFF
.,TRBV11-2,.,TRBJ2-1,TGTGCCAGCAGCTTAATCCGGGACACTGGGGGCGGATACAATGAGCAGTTCTTC,CASSLIRDTGGGYNEQFF
.,TRBV5-1,TRBD1,TRBJ2-7,TGCGCCAGCAGCCTATGGGACAGGGTGTTTTCCCACGAGCAGTACTTC,CASSLWDRVFSHEQYF
.,TRBV27,TRBD2,TRBJ2-7,TGTGCCAGCAGGAGACTAGCGGGAGGCTACGAGCAGTACTTC,CASRRLAGGYEQYF
once,TRBV2,TRBD2,TRBJ2-1,TGTGCCAGCAGGAGGGTATACGGGAGGCTCGACAATGAGCAGTTCTTC,CASRRVYGRLDNEQFF
once,TRBV18,TRBD1,TRBJ2-7,TGTGCCAGCTCACCCAACAGTATTCGGGACAGGGGGTCCTACGAGCAGTACTTC,CASSPNSIRDRGSYEQYF
.,TRBV7-9,.,TRBJ2-3,TGTGCCAGCAGCTTGGAACTACAAGGCAGTACGCAGTATTTT,CASSLELQGSTQYF
.,TRBV2,TRBD2,TRBJ2-3,TGTGCCAGCAGTGCTCTAGCGGGAACAGATACGCAGTATTTT,CASSALAGTDTQYF
.,TRBV7-3,TRBD2,TRBJ2-1,TGTGCCAGCAGCTTGTCTAGCGGGTCGTTCAATGAGCAGTTCTTC,CASSLSSGSFNEQFF
.,TRBV5-5,.,TRBJ1-5,TGTGCCAGCAGCCTGGGAGGGTTTGGCCAGCCCCAGCATTTT,CASSLGGFGQPQHF
few,TRBV29-1,TRBD1,TRBJ1-5,TGCAGCGTTGAGGCCGGGACAGGGGACCAGCCCCAGCATTTT,CSVEAGTGDQPQHF
.,TRBV5-4,.,TRBJ1-2,TGTGCCAGCAGCTTAGGTCAGAGGGAATATGGCTACACCTTC,CASSLGQREYGYTF
.,TRBV7-9,TRBD1,TRBJ2-7,TGTGCCAGCAGCCCTCGGACAGGGGAAGCCTACGAGCAGTACTTC,CASSPRTGEAYEQYF
.,TRBV15,TRBD2,TRBJ2-3,TGTGCCACCAGCAGAGATCGGGGGGGTTCGCAGTATTTT,CATSRDRGGSQYF
.,TRBV2,.,TRBJ2-3,TGTGCCAGCAGTGAACTAGCGAACACAGATACGCAGTATTTT,CASSELANTDTQYF
.,TRBV6-6,.,TRBJ2-5,TGTGCCAGCAGGCGGGACAGAGTAGGACAAGAGACCCAGTACTTC,CASRRDRVGQETQYF
.,TRBV7-6,TRBD2,TRBJ2-7,TGTGCCAGCAGCTTATGGGGACTAGAGGGTGCCTACGAGCAGTACTTC,CASSLWGLEGAYEQYF
.,TRBV11-2,.,TRBJ1-5,TGTGCCAGCAGCTTAGGATTTAGAGGTCAGCCCCAGCATTTT,CASSLGFRGQPQHF
.,TRBV28,TRBD1,TRBJ2-7,TGTGCCAGCAGTAGGACAGGATTCTACGAGCAGTACTTC,CASSRTGFYEQYF
.,TRBV20-1,.,TRBJ2-3,TGCAGTGCTTGGAGGGGAGATACGCAGTATTTT,CSAWRGDTQYF
.,TRBV27,TRBD1,TRBJ2-7,TGTGCCAGGCCCCTGGCAGAACACCGGGACAGGGGGAAGTACGAGCAGTACTTC,CARPLAEHRDRGKYEQYF
.,TRBV6-4,TRBD2,TRBJ2-1,TGTGCCAGCACCGACTGGGCGGGAGGTGGTGAGCAGTTCTTC,CASTDWAGGGEQFF
.,TRBV5-8,TRBD1,TRBJ2-3,TGTGCCAGCACCATGGGGGACAGGGCTTCAGATACGCAGTATTTT,CASTMGDRASDTQYF
.,TRBV4-3,.,TRBJ2-3,TGCGCCAGCAGCCAAGATCCGGGGGGCGCAATCTCCACAGATACGCAGTATTTT,CASSQDPGGAISTDTQYF
.,TRBV2,.,TRBJ1-4,TGTGCCAGCAGTGCCTTATTTTCCTCTAATGAAAAACTGTTTTTT,CASSALFSSNEKLFF
.,TRBV28,TRBD1,TRBJ2-2,TGTGCCAGCAGTTTACGCGGGACAGGGGGCCATAACACCGGGGAGCTGTTTTTT,CASSLRGTGGHNTGELFF
.,TRBV4-3,.,TRBJ2-7,TGCGCCAGCAGCCAGACCCGGGACTGGTCCTACGAGCAGTACTTC,CASSQTRDWSYEQYF
.,TRBV4-2,.,TRBJ1-1,TGTGCCAGCAGCCAAAAGACGAGGTTGGGGAACACTGAAGCTTTCTTT,CASSQKTRLGNTEAFF
.,TRBV9,TRBD2,TRBJ2-3,TGTGCCAGCAGCTCCGCCGGGACTAGCAAGGCAGATACGCAGTATTTT,CASSSAGTSKADTQYF